This entry features one T cell receptor (beta chain) sequence. Its target is not known. The entry originates in a study of cytomegalovirus exposure and HLA in healthy donors. This PCR relied on a set of 60 Vbeta primers and 13 Jbeta primers. As originally analysed: A follow-up analysis tallied approximately 85 million unique TCR beta chains, approximately 10 million shared. Produced via immunoSEQ multiplex PCR; TCRdb's table is partial and in-frame only. V and J calls and clone size are copied from that table; D and trimming were computed from the DNA. This sample has about 99,000 clones, with around three quarters found just once. V gave up 8 bases and J gave up 6 bases, with 14 bases separating them. The CDR3 is made up of 13 amino acids. Germline CDR1 and CDR2: SNHLY and FYNNEI. Study-wide findings and caveats: The productive fraction for most TCR beta V segments was about 87% or about 30% in an earlier analysis.

This receptor was obtained from a woman younger than 35 in good health and CMV-seropositive. The chain couples TRBV2 to TRBJ1-5; tentative D call: TRBD1 (6 bases). The sequenced sample consisted of PBMCs. CDR3 in amino acids: CASGTRRGQPQHF. As DNA, the CDR3 is TGTGCCAGCGGTACGCGCAGGGGTCAGCCCCAGCATTTT. Supplemented by reference TRBV2 and TRBJ1-5, the full variable domain reads EPEVTQTPSHQVTQMGQEVILRCVPISNHLYFYWYRQILGQKVEFLVSFYNNEISEKSEIFDDQFSVERPDGSNFTLKIRSTKLEDSAMYFCASGTRRGQPQHFGDGTRLSIL.